The 12 T cell receptor beta chains in this list originate from one sample, sequenced in a study of blood T cell repertoires in COVID-19. Here immunoSEQ multiplex PCR was the method, and the copy in TCRdb shows in-frame clones only, minus some. The table shows more than 110,000 clones, with 75% to 90% occurring only once. Specimen: peripheral blood. The receptors come from a human donor in a cohort sampled during active COVID-19.

The chain has TRBV10-3 and TRBJ2-3; 7 bases fit TRBD1. With V trimmed by 7 bases and J by 6 bases, 10 bases remained unmatched. CDR1 and CDR2 from the germline V gene are ENHRY and SYGVKD. This CDR3 is 14 amino acids long. DNA for the CDR3: TGTGCCATCAAGCCCACAGGGGAGCGTGATACGCAGTATTTT. The encoded protein is CAIKPTGERDTQYF.

The rearrangement uses TRBV19 and TRBJ2-3; TRBD1 agrees at 10 bases. The CDR3 loop spans 14 amino acids. Germline V gene lookup returns CDR1 LNHDA and CDR2 SQIVND (reference sequence). V was clipped by 10 bases and J by 3 bases; unmatched bases: 7. CDR3 sequence (DNA): TGTGCCATAGGACAGGGGGGTACTACAGATACGCAGTATTTT. Protein sequence: CAIGQGGTTDTQYF.

This chain uses TRBV21-1 with TRBJ2-7; the D segment call TRBD1 is taken from the table without a DNA check. TRBV21-1 is labeled a pseudogene. The length of the CDR3 is 16 residues. The CDR3 loop is CASSKYRAGADGEQYV. CDR3 sequence (DNA): TGTGCCAGCAGCAAATATAGGGCAGGGGCCGACGGGGAGCAGTACGTC.

This clone was recorded a few times. CDR3 nucleotide sequence: TGTGCCAGCAGATCCCAGGGAAGCCCGCTATTAGGCTATGGCTACACCTTC. Amino acid sequence: CASRSQGSPLLGYGYTF. The chain has TRBV5-6 and TRBJ1-2; maybe TRBD1 (5 bases). CDR1 is SGHDT, CDR2 YYEEEE, per germline. V was cut by 5 bases and J by 4 bases, with 24 bases left in between. This CDR3 contains 17 residues. The full variable domain, in which reference TRBV5-6 and TRBJ1-2 provide the parts outside the CDR3, is DAGVTQSPTHLIKTRGQQVTLRCSPKSGHDTVSWYQQALGQGPQFIFQYYEEEERQRGNFPDRFSGHQFPNYSSELNVNALLLGDSALYLCASRSQGSPLLGYGYTFGSGTRLTVV.

This sequence joins TRBV4-3 and TRBJ1-4, with D perhaps TRBD1 (6 bases). There are 16 residues in the CDR3. Germline CDR1 LGHNA, CDR2 YSLEER. V was cut by 3 bases and J by 7 bases, with 18 bases left in between. Written as DNA, the CDR3 is TGCGCCAGCAGCCAGGCACGTGGCAGGGGCACTGAAAAACTGTTTTTT. Its protein product is CASSQARGRGTEKLFF.

This clone was detected once. This chain links TRBV5-1 with TRBJ1-4; D perhaps matches TRBD1 (6 bases). The CDR3 sequence is 18 residues long. Germline CDR1 SGHRS, CDR2 YFSETQ. V dropped 4 bases and J dropped 9 bases, with 28 bases sitting between them. The CDR3 region has the DNA TGCGCCAGCAGCCTCAACCCCTGGACGGGGACATCGGTCCAAAAACTGTTTTTT. It codes for CASSLNPWTGTSVQKLFF.

This chain links TRBV3-1 (or the pseudogene TRBV3-2) with TRBJ1-2; maybe TRBD1 (6 bases). The germline CDR1 and CDR2 sequences are LGHDT and YNNKEL (reference sequence). The ends were cut back, 3 bases at V and 2 bases at J, with 13 bases in the middle. This CDR3 region has 15 residues. CDR3 region: CASSHRQALNYGYTF. The CDR3 DNA follows: TGTGCCAGCAGCCACCGACAGGCATTGAACTATGGCTACACCTTC.

This chain connects TRBV4-2 to TRBJ2-7, with 7 bases that match TRBD2. Germline V gives CDR1 LGHNA, CDR2 YNFKEQ. The V gene end was trimmed by 3 bases and the J gene end by 3 bases; junction bases not matched to a gene: 5. The CDR3 contains 14 residues. The CDR3 reads CASSQMGEGYEQYF. In nucleotides, the CDR3 is TGTGCCAGCAGCCAGATGGGGGAGGGCTACGAGCAGTACTTC.

The chain recombines TRBV29-1 with TRBJ1-1; D might be TRBD1 (6 bases). Germline CDR1 and CDR2: SQVTM and ANQGSEA. The CDR3 consists of 11 residues. V shed 4 bases and J shed 9 bases, with 12 bases lying between them. Here the CDR3 DNA reads TGCAGCGTTGTAAGAGGGGGTCAAGCTTTCTTT. Its translation: CSVVRGGQAFF.

The rearrangement uses TRBV7-2 and TRBJ1-2; 10 positions agree with TRBD1. Germline V CDR1 and CDR2: SGHTA, FQGNSA. Trimming cost V 5 bases and J 5 bases; bases outside gene matches: 8. The CDR3 sequence is 15 residues long. The CDR3 DNA follows: TGTGCCAGCAGCGTACGGACAGGGGGATGGTATGGCTACACCTTC. Translating it yields CASSVRTGGWYGYTF.

V is TRBV19 and J is TRBJ2-2; tentatively, D is TRBD1 (5 bases). The CDR3 covers 15 residues. From germline, CDR1 is LNHDA and CDR2 SQIVND (reference sequence). Between the trimmed V and J ends, which lost 5 bases and 1 base, there was a span of 11 bases. CDR3: CASSAMTVNTGELFF. CDR3 sequence (DNA): TGTGCCAGTAGTGCGATGACAGTGAACACCGGGGAGCTGTTTTTT.

V is TRBV7-9 and J is TRBJ2-1, with D perhaps matching TRBD2 (6 bases). This CDR3 has 16 residues. Per the germline V gene, CDR1 is SEHNR and CDR2 is FQNEAQ (reference sequence). Trimming cost V 2 bases and J 4 bases, with 15 bases left between them. The CDR3: CASSLQTGARYNEQFF. The CDR3 DNA reads as TGTGCCAGCAGCTTACAAACGGGAGCGAGATACAATGAGCAGTTCTTC.